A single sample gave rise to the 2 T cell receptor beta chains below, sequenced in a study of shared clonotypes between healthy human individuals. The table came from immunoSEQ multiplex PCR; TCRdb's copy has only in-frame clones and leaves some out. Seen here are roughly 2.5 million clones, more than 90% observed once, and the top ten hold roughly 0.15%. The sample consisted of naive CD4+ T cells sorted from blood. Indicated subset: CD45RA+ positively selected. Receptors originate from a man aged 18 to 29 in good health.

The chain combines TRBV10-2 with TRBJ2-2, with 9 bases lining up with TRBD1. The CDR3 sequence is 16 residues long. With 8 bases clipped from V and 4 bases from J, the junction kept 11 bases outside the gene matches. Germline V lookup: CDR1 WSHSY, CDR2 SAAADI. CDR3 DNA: TGCGCCAGCGGATACAGGGGGCAAGGTAGCACCGGGGAGCTGTTTTTT. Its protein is CASGYRGQGSTGELFF.

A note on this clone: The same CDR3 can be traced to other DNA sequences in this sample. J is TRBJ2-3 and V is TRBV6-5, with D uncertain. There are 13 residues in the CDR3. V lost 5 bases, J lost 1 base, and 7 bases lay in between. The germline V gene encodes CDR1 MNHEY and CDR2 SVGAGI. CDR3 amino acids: CASSPPGTDTQYF. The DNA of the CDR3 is TGTGCCAGCAGTCCCCCCGGCACAGATACGCAGTATTTT.